A single sample gave rise to the 25 T cell receptor beta chains below, sequenced in a study of cytomegalovirus exposure and HLA in healthy donors (dated by TCRdb to about 2017). Library construction relied on the immunoSEQ multiplex PCR assay. Here the immuneACCESS table is served through TCRdb, limited to in-frame sequences with V and J called. Missing clones are a known gap in these copies; in checked studies unresolved V genes cover under half, and the rest lacks a known reason. The sample profile shows roughly 140,000 clones; approximately 86% of them were found once. The ten largest clonotypes hold roughly 9.4% of the sample. Sequenced sample: PBMCs. These receptors were obtained from a man younger than 35 in good health and CMV-seropositive.

This rearrangement joins TRBV11-2 to TRBJ2-3; the match to TRBD2 covers 8 bases. The germline gives CDR1 SGHAT, CDR2 FQNNGV. J lost 6 bases, V lost 3 bases, and 2 bases had no gene match. The CDR3 covers 13 residues. CDR3 region: CASSLSGGDTQYF. The CDR3 region has the DNA TGTGCCAGCAGCTTGTCGGGGGGGGATACGCAGTATTTT.

V and J are TRBV7-9 and TRBJ1-5; a weak D match, TRBD1 (6 bases). CDR1 SEHNR and CDR2 FQNEAQ come from the germline V gene (reference sequence). V lost 8 bases, J lost 3 bases, and 14 bases lay in between. The CDR3 is 14 amino acids. CDR3 DNA: TGTGCCAGCTCCCCTCCAGGGGACAATCAGCCCCAGCATTTT. Encoded protein: CASSPPGDNQPQHF.

This sequence joins TRBV7-8 and TRBJ2-7, with D unclear. Germline lookup yields CDR1 SGHVS and CDR2 FQNEAQ. CDR3 length equals 15 residues. Trimming pared 5 bases from V and 0 bases from J, leaving 14 bases between. The DNA of the CDR3 is TGTGCCAGCAGCCCCCGAGGTCCCTTCTCCTACGAGCAGTACTTC. It yields the protein CASSPRGPFSYEQYF. Full variable domain (outside the CDR3, taken from reference TRBV7-8 and TRBJ2-7): GAGVSQSPRYKVAKRGQDVALRCDPISGHVSLFWYQQALGQGPEFLTYFQNEAQLDKSGLPSDRFFAERPEGSVSTLKIQRTQQEDSAVYLCASSPRGPFSYEQYFGPGTRLTVT.

The chain uses TRBV7-8 and TRBJ2-1, with 14 bases fitting TRBD2. Germline V CDR1 and CDR2: SGHVS, FQNEAQ. The trim removed 5 bases at V and 6 bases at J, leaving 6 bases unmatched. The length of the CDR3 is 16 residues. Written as DNA, the CDR3 is TGTGCCAGCAGCGTCACCGGACTAGCGGGAGGCAATGAGCAGTTCTTC. It is translated as CASSVTGLAGGNEQFF.

The genes are TRBV7-6 and TRBJ2-5; 9 bases are a match to TRBD2. Germline V gene lookup returns CDR1 SGHVS and CDR2 FNYEAQ. CDR3 length equals 17 residues. V was clipped by 5 bases and J by 5 bases; unmatched bases: 15. The CDR3 reads CASSERGGGAGGETQYF. CDR3 nucleotide sequence: TGTGCCAGCAGCGAGCGTGGCGGGGGGGCCGGAGGGGAGACCCAGTACTTC.

The genes are TRBV2 and TRBJ1-3, with 7 nucleotides matching TRBD1. The germline gives CDR1 SNHLY, CDR2 FYNNEI. The length of the CDR3 is 16 residues. Trimming took 4 bases from V and 6 from J; bases not matched to a gene: 12. The CDR3 loop is CASSGDRTRGVNTIYF. CDR3 nucleotide sequence: TGTGCCAGCAGTGGGGACAGAACTCGCGGGGTAAACACCATATATTTT.

This clone was picked up a small number of times. V and J are TRBV19 and TRBJ1-5, with no clear D. V gave up 6 bases and J gave up 1 base, with 7 bases separating them. Germline loops: CDR1 LNHDA, CDR2 SQIVND (reference sequence). This CDR3 comprises 13 residues. This chain's CDR3 is CASRPRSNQPQHF. The CDR3 bases are TGTGCCAGTAGGCCGAGGAGCAATCAGCCCCAGCATTTT.

This chain joins TRBV6-6 and TRBJ2-1, with no clear D. Looked up from germline, CDR1 is MNHNY and CDR2 is SVGAGI (reference sequence). This CDR3 comprises 13 residues. With 0 bases removed from V and 4 bases from J, the gap between germline ends came to 4 bases. The CDR3 DNA sequence: TGTGCCAGCAGTTACTCCTTATACAATGAGCAGTTCTTC. Protein: CASSYSLYNEQFF.

A note on this clone: This may arise from a read error, as a much more abundant clone is one base away. The J gene is TRBJ1-2, the V gene TRBV6-1, with 9 bases identical to TRBD1. The CDR3 spans 15 residues. J gave up 5 bases and V 5 bases, and 9 bases lay outside the gene matches. The germline V gene has CDR1 MNHNS and CDR2 SASEGT. CDR3 in amino acids: CASSTVGQGFYGYTF. DNA for the CDR3: TGTGCCAGCAGTACCGTGGGACAGGGCTTTTATGGCTACACCTTC.

This chain links TRBV7-9 with TRBJ2-7; TRBD2 is a possible D gene (6 bases). CDR1 is SEHNR, CDR2 FQNEAQ, per germline (reference sequence). The CDR3 sequence is 13 residues long. V dropped 5 bases and J dropped 3 bases, with 11 bases sitting between them. The CDR3 DNA sequence: TGTGCCAGCAGCCTACAGACTAGCTACGAGCAGTACTTC. It specifies CASSLQTSYEQYF.

The chain uses TRBV27 and TRBJ1-1; D may be TRBD1 (5 bases). With 5 bases removed from V and 6 bases from J, the gap between germline ends came to 16 bases. CDR1 MNHEY and CDR2 SMNVEV come from the germline V gene (reference sequence). The length of the CDR3 is 14 residues. CDR3: CASSIQGFGSEAFF. The CDR3 DNA is TGTGCCAGCAGTATCCAGGGTTTTGGCTCTGAAGCTTTCTTT.

V usage is TRBV7-2 and J usage is TRBJ1-1; D is unresolved. V shed 5 bases and J shed 6 bases, with 13 bases lying between them. The CDR3 is made up of 13 amino acids. The germline V gene encodes CDR1 SGHTA and CDR2 FQGNSA. The CDR3 bases are TGTGCCAGCAGCCCCCGTATTGAGTCTGAAGCTTTCTTT. Translating it yields CASSPRIESEAFF.

The chain combines TRBV4-1 with TRBJ2-5; a possible D gene is TRBD2 (5 bases). CDR1 is MGHRA, CDR2 YSYEKL, per germline. This CDR3 is built from 15 residues. The V end lost 0 bases, the J end lost 7 bases, and 15 bases lay between the germline ends. In DNA form, the CDR3 reads TGCGCCAGCAGCCAAGATGAGGGTATAGCAGGGACCCAGTACTTC. Encoded protein: CASSQDEGIAGTQYF.

DNA for the CDR3: TGTGCCAGCAGCGTAAAAACAGGGAGTTTCCCAGATACGCAGTATTTT. As protein: CASSVKTGSFPDTQYF. The rearrangement joins TRBV9 to TRBJ2-3, with a tentative D call TRBD1 (6 bases). CDR3 length: 16 amino acids. V dropped 1 base and J dropped 4 bases, with 16 bases sitting between them. CDR1 is SGDLS, CDR2 YYNGEE, per germline.

This sequence joins TRBV9 and TRBJ1-4; possible D gene TRBD1, 6 bases. Trimming cost V 0 bases and J 8 bases, with 11 bases left between them. Germline values: CDR1 SGDLS, CDR2 YYNGEE. The CDR3 has 14 amino acids. As DNA, the CDR3 is TGTGCCAGCAGCGTAGCTGGGGGCAGAGAAAAACTGTTTTTT. This encodes CASSVAGGREKLFF.

The chain employs TRBV7-2 and TRBJ2-3, with 14 positions matching TRBD2. Per the germline V gene, CDR1 is SGHTA and CDR2 is FQGNSA. Trimming cost V 5 bases and J 4 bases; bases outside gene matches: 5. The CDR3 has 16 amino acids. The CDR3 nucleotides are TGTGCCAGCAGCGTTGGGACTAGCGGGGGAGCAGATACGCAGTATTTT. Protein: CASSVGTSGGADTQYF.

The rearrangement joins TRBV5-6 to TRBJ1-4; 7 bases match TRBD1. This CDR3 spans 16 amino acids. Trimming cost V 1 base and J 8 bases; bases outside gene matches: 11. CDR1 is SGHDT, CDR2 YYEEEE, per germline. As DNA, the CDR3 is TGTGCCAGCAGCTTGACCCTGACAGGGAGTTCGGAAAAACTGTTTTTT. Its translation is CASSLTLTGSSEKLFF.

This rearrangement joins TRBV18 to TRBJ1-5; TRBD1 matches 8 bases. V trimming: 2 bases; J trimming: 2 bases; junction bases outside the gene matches: 11. The CDR3 covers 18 residues. CDR1 is KGHSH and CDR2 is LQKENI in the germline V gene. The CDR3 protein is CASSPAIRQGTGNQPQHF. The CDR3, as DNA: TGTGCCAGCTCACCAGCTATTCGACAGGGGACGGGCAATCAGCCCCAGCATTTT.

The chain uses TRBV9 and TRBJ1-5; the D is unclear. Trimming stripped 3 bases from V and 1 base from J, with 11 bases between. CDR3 size: 15 residues. Germline V lookup: CDR1 SGDLS, CDR2 YYNGEE. The CDR3 nucleotides are TGTGCCAGCAGCGCACCCCGGGTAAGCAATCAGCCCCAGCATTTT. Translating gives CASSAPRVSNQPQHF.

This chain joins TRBV10-3 and TRBJ2-2; no definite D call. Germline assignment: CDR1 ENHRY and CDR2 SYGVKD. The V and J ends lost 8 bases and 1 base respectively, with 11 bases between them. This CDR3 spans 14 amino acids. The DNA for the CDR3 is TGTGCCATCCGAGACCGACAGAACACCGGGGAGCTGTTTTTT. It specifies CAIRDRQNTGELFF.

This clone was picked up many times. The gene calls are TRBV2 and TRBJ2-7; TRBD2 aligns across 16 bases. The CDR3 runs 19 residues. Germline assignment: CDR1 SNHLY and CDR2 FYNNEI. J gave up 4 bases and V 5 bases, and 14 bases lay outside the gene matches. CDR3 sequence: CASSKTPGLAGGPAYEQYF. CDR3 sequence (DNA): TGTGCCAGCAGTAAAACACCGGGACTAGCGGGGGGGCCGGCATACGAGCAGTACTTC.

In this sample, this clone turned up once. The V and J genes are TRBV5-1 and TRBJ2-3; D is ambiguous. Germline-derived CDR1 and CDR2 are SGHRS and YFSETQ. The CDR3 covers 14 residues. V was cut by 0 bases and J by 2 bases, with 7 bases left in between. Here the CDR3 reads CASSLAGATDTQYF. In DNA form, the CDR3 reads TGCGCCAGCAGCTTGGCGGGTGCCACAGATACGCAGTATTTT.

This chain links TRBV19 with TRBJ2-1; 7 bases are shared with TRBD1. The germline V gene has CDR1 LNHDA and CDR2 SQIVND (reference sequence). This CDR3 spans 12 amino acids. J was trimmed by 6 bases and V by 10 bases; bases with no gene match: 6. The CDR3 loop is CATNYRGNEQFF. The CDR3 DNA reads TGTGCCACCAATTACAGGGGCAATGAGCAGTTCTTC. Filled out from reference TRBV19 and TRBJ2-1, the complete variable domain reads DGGITQSPKYLFRKEGQNVTLSCEQNLNHDAMYWYRQDPGQGLRLIYYSQIVNDFQKGDIAEGYSVSREKKESFPLTVTSAQKNPTAFYLCATNYRGNEQFFGPGTRLTVL.

V usage is TRBV30 and J usage is TRBJ1-1, with D perhaps matching TRBD1 (5 bases). Trimming took 4 bases from V and 3 from J, leaving 18 bases between them. Germline V lookup: CDR1 GTSNPN, CDR2 SVGIG (reference sequence). This CDR3 comprises 15 residues. The DNA of the CDR3 is TGTGCCTGGACCCCGGAGGGCGGGGGGTACACTGAAGCTTTCTTT. This codes for CAWTPEGGGYTEAFF.

V is TRBV11-3 and J is TRBJ2-3; 13 bases are shared with TRBD2. The CDR3 loop spans 16 amino acids. The J segment lost 2 bases and the V segment lost 4 bases, leaving 3 bases of the junction unmatched. Germline CDR1 SGHNT, CDR2 YENEEA. The CDR3 DNA reads as TGTGCCAGCAGCTCGGGGACTAGCGGGGTCACAGATACGCAGTATTTT. Translated, it gives CASSSGTSGVTDTQYF.